The source of this TCR beta chain is a study of cytomegalovirus exposure and HLA in healthy donors (dated by TCRdb to about 2017). Context from the whole study: According to a later analysis, the approximately 120 validation repertoires were produced on the same platform as the approximately 620 repertoires of the first cohort. The study aimed to test whether cataloging public T cell receptors could reveal signatures of past pathogen exposure. Along with the approximately 700-subject first cohort, a separate validation cohort of over a hundred different subjects was used. To predict cytomegalovirus infection status, the study brought together high-throughput TCR immunosequencing, statistical association of individual TCRs with disease status, and machine learning. Study-wide conclusions, independent of this receptor: The classifier was reported to diagnose cytomegalovirus status with high specificity and sensitivity in both the original cohort and the validation cohort. In vitro tests confirmed that three of the cytomegalovirus-associated TCR beta chains recognize cytomegalovirus antigens. Of the cluster scores, approximately 95% were above 0 in a later analysis, which found that TCRs clustered in the first cohort also tended to co-occur in the 130 or so validation repertoires. According to the authors, the approach could potentially be generalized to other disease states and immunological phenotypes. Most TCR sequences were seen in very few donors, while some public TCRs were found in many individuals. All 120 or so repertoires were used to score co-occurrence in the validation cohort in a later analysis, because that analysis had no HLA typing for the cohort. The study gave a list of 150 to 200 TCR beta chains associated with cytomegalovirus.

The CDR1 and CDR2 encoded by the germline V gene are SGHDN and FVKESK. Relative to germline, V is 1 base shorter and J is 6 bases shorter, with 12 bases between their ends. Inclusive of the bounding cysteine and phenylalanine, the CDR3 is 14 residues long. Only the CDR3 DNA is retained, 42 bases long and in frame from the first base. Library construction relied on the immunoSEQ multiplex PCR assay. The original methods were these. A statistical classification framework was built for diagnosing cytomegalovirus status from the catalog of TCR beta chain sequences. Not all clones reach the TCRdb copy of this immuneACCESS table, which keeps in-frame sequences only. Checked studies attribute under half of the gap to unresolved V genes and leave the rest unexplained. Clone size and the V and J calls come from that table; the DNA yielded D and trimming. Within this sample are roughly 140,000 clones, with 70% to 90% of them counted one time only. The top ten clonotypes cover roughly 10% of the sample.

This clone showed up many times. What antigen it recognizes has not been identified. No base quality information exists; no much larger clone differs at one position. Donors formed part of the validation cohort, which comprised 120 subjects and was distinct from the first cohort of roughly 600 subjects. The chain is assembled from TRBV14 and TRBJ1-2; the best D guess is TRBD1, with 6 bases matching. The sequencing input was PBMCs. The TCR was taken from a man aged 18 to 29 in good health and CMV-seropositive. The CDR3 corresponds to CASSQGRQAHGYTF. The DNA sequence is TGTGCCAGCAGCCAAGGAAGACAGGCTCATGGCTACACCTTC.